This entry lists 23 T cell receptor beta chains sequenced from one sample in a study of T cell repertoires in cytomegalovirus infection. TCRdb processed the reads anew with MiXCR; each CDR3 protein has one entry. The sample yields around 450,000 distinct CDR3 sequences, roughly 30% seen once. Sequencing used PBMCs. The receptors here all came from a human donor in good health (CMV status not recorded). Some clones in this sample may be carry-over from other donors' samples.

This chain connects TRBV20-1 to TRBJ1-1, with 8 positions matching TRBD1. The V and J ends lost 4 bases and 11 bases, in that order; junction bases with no gene match: 12. Germline CDR1 reads DFQATT; CDR2 reads SNEGSKA (reference sequence). The CDR3 has 13 residues. The chain's CDR3 is CSANRGGGQDAFF. CDR3 nucleotide sequence: TGCAGTGCTAACAGGGGGGGAGGCCAGGACGCTTTCTTT.

In this sample, this clonotype turned up a few times. The rearrangement joins TRBV7-6 to TRBJ2-7, with no clear D. Germline V gene data show CDR1 as SGHVS and CDR2 as FNYEAQ. V shed 4 bases and J shed 5 bases, with 15 bases lying between them. This CDR3 spans 14 amino acids. DNA of the CDR3: TGTGCCAGCAGCTACTATCTGGGTGGAAACGAGCAGTACTTC. Its protein is CASSYYLGGNEQYF.

This clonotype was seen just once. The junction departs from the called germline gene at one end, perhaps through a read error. V usage is TRBV7-8 and J usage is TRBJ1-2, with unresolved D. Germline V gene lookup returns CDR1 SGHVS and CDR2 FQNEAQ. CDR3 length: 17 residues. The CDR3 DNA reads TGTGCCAGAAGCTTAGCCGCCAGGTCTATTTCAGGCTCTGTCTACACCTTC. Its translation: CARSLAARSISGSVYTF. Filled out from reference TRBV7-8 and TRBJ1-2, the complete variable domain reads GAGVSQSPRYKVAKRGQDVALRCDPISGHVSLFWYQQALGQGPEFLTYFQNEAQLDKSGLPSDRFFAERPEGSVSTLKIQRTQQEDSAVYLCARSLAARSISGSVYTFGSGTRLTVV.

This chain joins TRBV6-6 and TRBJ2-1; tentatively, D is TRBD2 (5 bases). The CDR3 runs to 13 residues. V was trimmed by 0 bases and J by 10 bases, leaving 10 bases between them. Germline V CDR1 and CDR2: MNHNY, SVGAGI (reference sequence). The CDR3 sequence is CASSYSFEREQFF. The CDR3 nucleotides read TGTGCCAGCAGTTACTCATTTGAGCGGGAGCAGTTCTTC.

In its sample, this clonotype was seen a few times. V and J are TRBV19 and TRBJ2-1; TRBD2 matches at 10 bases. The CDR3 consists of 18 residues. Germline CDR1 and CDR2: LNHDA and SQIVND (reference sequence). J gave up 0 bases and V 2 bases, and 7 bases lay outside the gene matches. The CDR3, as DNA: TGTGCCAGTAGTATAAAAGCGGGGGGGCCGAGCTCCTACAATGAGCAGTTCTTC. This sequence encodes CASSIKAGGPSSYNEQFF.

The CDR3 protein is CSVQATGTGGNYEQYF. The CDR3 nucleotides are TGCAGCGTTCAAGCCACCGGGACAGGGGGGAACTACGAGCAGTACTTC. The genes are TRBV29-1 and TRBJ2-7; 11 bases align to TRBD1. CDR1 and CDR2 from the germline V gene are SQVTM and ANQGSEA. Unmatched junction bases numbered 12, after V lost 5 bases and J lost 3 bases. The CDR3 consists of 16 residues.

In its sample, this clonotype was seen a few times. The V and J genes are TRBV2 and TRBJ1-4; D unclear. Germline values: CDR1 SNHLY, CDR2 FYNNEI. The CDR3 runs 12 residues. V shed 3 bases and J shed 8 bases, with 7 bases lying between them. The CDR3 spells CASSEREEKLFF. The CDR3 DNA reads as TGTGCCAGCAGTGAGCGAGAAGAAAAACTGTTTTTT.

About this clonotype itself: A read error may explain this, as a much larger clone is one base away. The conserved closing phenylalanine or tryptophan is absent in this CDR3, likely reflecting a read error. The CDR3 DNA reads as TGTGCCAGCAGCCTAGCGGGGGGGCTGCAGACCCAGTACTCC. This codes for CASSLAGGLQTQYS. J is TRBJ2-5 and V is TRBV7-6; 12 bases fit TRBD2. This CDR3 is built from 14 residues. The V gene's germline CDR1 is SGHVS and CDR2 FNYEAQ.

Many counts were recorded for this clonotype. The J gene is TRBJ1-1, the V gene TRBV7-6, with D unclear. Germline CDR1 is SGHVS and CDR2 is FNYEAQ. The CDR3 has 13 residues. V lost 4 bases, J lost 0 bases, and 6 bases lay in between. CDR3: CASSSSMNTEAFF. The CDR3, as DNA: TGTGCCAGCAGCTCAAGCATGAACACTGAAGCTTTCTTT.

The chain couples TRBV7-9 to TRBJ1-2; no reliable D call. Germline values: CDR1 SEHNR, CDR2 FQNEAQ (reference sequence). Trimming stripped 5 bases from V and 4 bases from J, with 20 bases between. This CDR3 region has 16 residues. The CDR3 loop is CASSPQRVGRSYGYTF. CDR3 nucleotides: TGTGCCAGCAGCCCCCAAAGAGTCGGCCGGAGCTATGGCTACACCTTC.

This clonotype has a handful of counts. The J gene is TRBJ1-5, the V gene TRBV19; D ambiguous. The CDR3 contains 13 residues. Germline V CDR1 and CDR2: LNHDA, SQIVND (reference sequence). V was shortened by 5 bases and J by 1 base, with 6 bases between the two germline ends. CDR3 bases: TGTGCCAGTAGTCCTCACAGCAATCAGCCCCAGCATTTT. The encoded protein is CASSPHSNQPQHF. The variable domain in full, completed from reference TRBV19 and TRBJ1-5, reads DGGITQSPKYLFRKEGQNVTLSCEQNLNHDAMYWYRQDPGQGLRLIYYSQIVNDFQKGDIAEGYSVSREKKESFPLTVTSAQKNPTAFYLCASSPHSNQPQHFGDGTRLSIL.

This clonotype was seen repeatedly, ten times or more. The chain is built from TRBV7-6 and TRBJ2-1; D possibly corresponds to TRBD2 (7 bases). The ends were cut back, 0 bases at V and 7 bases at J, with 13 bases in the middle. This CDR3 spans 15 amino acids. Germline CDR1 reads SGHVS; CDR2 reads FNYEAQ. The CDR3 spells CASSLAVGGQNEQFF. CDR3 DNA sequence: TGTGCCAGCAGCTTAGCGGTCGGGGGGCAAAATGAGCAGTTCTTC.

V is TRBV20-1 and J is TRBJ1-2, with 7 positions matching TRBD1. Germline V CDR1 and CDR2: DFQATT, SNEGSKA (reference sequence). There are 11 residues in the CDR3. V shed 3 bases, J shed 6 bases, and the junction held 1 base outside the gene matches. The CDR3: CSASDRDGYTF. The CDR3 region has the DNA TGCAGTGCTAGTGACAGGGATGGCTACACCTTC.

This clonotype has a handful of counts. V is TRBV7-8 and J is TRBJ2-7; D unclear. Trimming pared 1 base from V and 9 bases from J, leaving 28 bases between. The CDR3 has 18 amino acids. Germline CDR1 and CDR2: SGHVS and FQNEAQ. The CDR3 nucleotides are TGTGCCAGCAGCTTAGAGTCAGCTACTTATAATACGAGCGTCGGGCAGTACTTC. As protein: CASSLESATYNTSVGQYF.

This clonotype was seen a handful of times. V gene TRBV11-2 combines with J gene TRBJ2-7; D is undetermined. This CDR3 spans 12 amino acids. The V gene's germline CDR1 is SGHAT and CDR2 FQNNGV. V lost 4 bases to trimming and J lost 4 bases, with 8 bases between them. This CDR3 reads CASSSQRYEQYF. The CDR3 DNA reads TGTGCCAGCAGCTCACAGAGGTACGAGCAGTACTTC.

This clonotype appeared a few times. The chain has TRBV20-1 and TRBJ1-1, with D perhaps TRBD1 (5 bases). This CDR3 is built from 13 residues. V lost 3 bases and J lost 1, with 9 bases in between. In germline, CDR1 is DFQATT, CDR2 SNEGSKA (reference sequence). The CDR3 DNA reads as TGCAGTGCTAGGGACGGGGCGAACACTGAAGCTTTCTTT. Its protein product is CSARDGANTEAFF.

This rearrangement joins TRBV15 to TRBJ1-4, with TRBD1 identical over 7 bases. Germline CDR1 reads LNHNV; CDR2 reads YYDKDF (reference sequence). After removal of 8 bases from V and 8 bases from J, the junction contained 17 bases not matched to a gene. The CDR3 runs 16 residues. The CDR3 DNA sequence: TGTGCCACCGTGGGCGAAGGGACAGTGATCAGGGAAAAACTGTTTTTT. The encoded protein is CATVGEGTVIREKLFF.

The genes are TRBV5-3 and TRBJ2-5; unclear D gene. TRBV5-3 is noted as an ORF with a role that remains uncertain. The CDR3 runs to 13 residues. Trimming pared 8 bases from V and 5 bases from J, leaving 16 bases between. CDR3 DNA: TGTGCCAGCCGCCCTCTGGGGTATGAGACCCAGTACTTC. This encodes CASRPLGYETQYF.

Many counts were recorded for this clonotype. The chain has TRBV6-2 or TRBV6-3 and TRBJ2-2, with TRBD2 matching over 10 bases. The CDR3 extends over 18 amino acids. With V trimmed by 4 bases and J by 0 bases, 8 bases remained unmatched. In germline, CDR1 is MNHEY, CDR2 SVGEGT. The DNA of the CDR3 is TGTGCCAGCAGTTTAGACCTAGCGGGGGCCGCGAACACCGGGGAGCTGTTTTTT. It translates to CASSLDLAGAANTGELFF.

The sample holds a few counts of this clonotype. This chain links TRBV12-3 or TRBV12-4 with TRBJ2-7; 9 bases agree with TRBD1. The CDR3 is made up of 16 amino acids. V shed 2 bases and J 4 bases; nucleotides not matched to a gene: 9. For the CDR3, the DNA is TGTGCCAGCAGTTTAAGTCCCGGGACAGGGCCGTACGAGCAGTACTTC. It codes for CASSLSPGTGPYEQYF.

This clonotype was recorded many times. V usage is TRBV7-2 and J usage is TRBJ1-1, with D unresolved. Germline-derived CDR1 and CDR2 are SGHTA and FQGNSA. The CDR3 covers 13 residues. Trimming removed 5 bases at V and 0 bases at J, with 7 bases between. The CDR3 bases are TGTGCCAGCAGCGGCACAATGAACACTGAAGCTTTCTTT. This codes for CASSGTMNTEAFF.

By proportion, this clonotype is medium-sized. J is TRBJ2-2 and V is TRBV2; 7 bases are shared with TRBD2. Germline V gives CDR1 SNHLY, CDR2 FYNNEI. V was clipped by 4 bases and J by 6 bases; unmatched bases: 8. The CDR3 spans 15 residues. The chain's CDR3 is CASSAGTTAPGELFF. The CDR3 bases are TGTGCCAGCAGTGCCGGGACTACGGCCCCCGGGGAGCTGTTTTTT.

The J gene is TRBJ2-7, the V gene TRBV6-1, with 9 nucleotides matching TRBD1. The CDR3 length is 15 residues. V gave up 7 bases and J gave up 3 bases; unmatched junction bases: 10. From germline, CDR1 is MNHNS and CDR2 SASEGT. Here the CDR3 DNA reads TGTGCCAGCAACTCGAACGACAGGGGGATCTACGAGCAGTACTTC. Translation gives CASNSNDRGIYEQYF.